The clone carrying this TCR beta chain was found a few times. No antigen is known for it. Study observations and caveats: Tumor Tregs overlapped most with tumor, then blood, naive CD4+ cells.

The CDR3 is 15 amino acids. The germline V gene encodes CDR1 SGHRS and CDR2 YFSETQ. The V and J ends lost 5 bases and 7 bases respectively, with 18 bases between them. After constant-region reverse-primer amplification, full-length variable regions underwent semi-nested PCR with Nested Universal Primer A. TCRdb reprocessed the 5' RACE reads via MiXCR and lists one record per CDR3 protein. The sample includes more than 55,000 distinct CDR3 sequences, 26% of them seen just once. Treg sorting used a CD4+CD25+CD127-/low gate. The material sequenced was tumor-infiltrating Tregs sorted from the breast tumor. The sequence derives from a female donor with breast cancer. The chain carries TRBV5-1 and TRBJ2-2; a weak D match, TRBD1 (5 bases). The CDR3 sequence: CASSREGHPYGELFF. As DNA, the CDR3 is TGCGCCAGCAGTCGCGAAGGACACCCGTACGGGGAGCTGTTTTTT.